This entry lists 29 T cell receptor beta chains sequenced from one sample in a study of Graves' ophthalmopathy and Graves' hyperthyroidism. Amplifying from RNA transcripts, the study obtained TCR beta CDR3 regions. RT-PCR with HTBI primers came first, then second-round multiplex PCR. TCRdb analysed the multiplex PCR reads with MiXCR anew, one entry per CDR3 protein. The data hold around 1.1 million distinct CDR3 sequences, with roughly 35% observed a single time. Sequenced: peripheral blood or thyroid tissue (not recorded which). The origin of the receptors is an adult man with Graves' hyperthyroidism.

V is TRBV2 and J is TRBJ1-1; 9 bases are a match to TRBD1. With V trimmed by 6 bases and J by 5 bases, 16 bases remained unmatched. Germline V lookup: CDR1 SNHLY, CDR2 FYNNEI. This CDR3 spans 17 amino acids. CDR3 region: CASSLKGRSTGGTEAFF. The CDR3 nucleotides read TGTGCCAGCAGCTTAAAGGGCCGGTCGACAGGGGGGACTGAAGCTTTCTTT.

This clonotype has just a few counts. The chain has TRBV9 and TRBJ1-1; no reliable D call. Germline lookup yields CDR1 SGDLS and CDR2 YYNGEE. There are 15 residues in the CDR3. V dropped 0 bases and J dropped 0 bases, with 9 bases sitting between them. Here the CDR3 reads CASSVGISMNTEAFF. The CDR3, as DNA: TGTGCCAGCAGCGTAGGTATAAGCATGAACACTGAAGCTTTCTTT.

This clonotype appeared many times. The chain has TRBV10-3 and TRBJ1-1; the D is unclear. CDR1 ENHRY and CDR2 SYGVKD come from the germline V gene. Trimming took off 6 bases at V and 6 bases at J, with 17 bases between the two ends. The CDR3 runs 14 residues. CDR3 nucleotides: TGTGCCATCAGCGTGGGTCTCGCCGAGGCTGAAGCTTTCTTT. It is translated as CAISVGLAEAEAFF.

This clonotype has just a few counts. V gene TRBV7-8 combines with J gene TRBJ2-2; TRBD1 might be the D (6 bases). Trimming took off 0 bases at V and 2 bases at J, with 16 bases between the two ends. Germline V lookup: CDR1 SGHVS, CDR2 FQNEAQ. There are 18 residues in the CDR3. CDR3 DNA sequence: TGTGCCAGCAGCTTAGCTCAGGGAGACAGGAGAAACACCGGGGAGCTGTTTTTT. This codes for CASSLAQGDRRNTGELFF.

The chain employs TRBV12-3 or TRBV12-4 and TRBJ2-7, with 8 positions matching TRBD1. V lost 5 bases, J lost 6 bases, and 9 bases stayed unmatched. CDR3 length: 14 residues. Written as DNA, the CDR3 is TGTGCCAGCAGTCGTCGACAGGGGCCGGGCGAGCAGTACTTC. This gives the protein CASSRRQGPGEQYF.

This clonotype was counted a few times. The chain joins TRBV5-6 to TRBJ1-4; D unclear. The CDR3 consists of 16 residues. V lost 4 bases and J lost 0, with 13 bases in between. Germline values: CDR1 SGHDT, CDR2 YYEEEE. The CDR3 loop is CASSRTLYATNEKLFF. The CDR3, as DNA: TGTGCCAGCAGCCGAACGTTGTATGCAACTAATGAAAAACTGTTTTTT.

This clonotype was detected ten times or more. This rearrangement joins TRBV11-2 to TRBJ1-6; perhaps TRBD1 as D (6 bases). The CDR3 has 15 residues. Germline CDR1 is SGHAT and CDR2 is FQNNGV. Trimming left V 1 base short and J 7 bases short, with 11 bases between. The DNA for the CDR3 is TGTGCCAGCAGCTTAGCGACAGGCTACAATTCACCCCTCCACTTT. This encodes CASSLATGYNSPLHF. Together with reference TRBV11-2 and TRBJ1-6, the CDR3 gives the full variable domain: EAGVAQSPRYKIIEKRQSVAFWCNPISGHATLYWYQQILGQGPKLLIQFQNNGVVDDSQLPKDRFSAERLKGVDSTLKIQPAKLEDSAVYLCASSLATGYNSPLHFGNGTRLTVT.

The chain carries TRBV19 and TRBJ2-2, with 8 bases lining up with TRBD2. The CDR3 is 16 amino acids. Germline V gene lookup returns CDR1 LNHDA and CDR2 SQIVND (reference sequence). With 3 bases clipped from V and 5 bases from J, the junction kept 8 bases outside the gene matches. CDR3 sequence: CASSIPAGVETGELFF. The CDR3 DNA reads TGTGCCAGTAGTATCCCAGCGGGAGTTGAAACCGGGGAGCTGTTTTTT.

A word on this clonotype: A much larger clone is a single base away; this may be a read error. The rearrangement links TRBV11-2 to TRBJ1-5, with D uncertain. Trimming left V 2 bases short and J 0 bases short, with 8 bases between. The CDR3 extends over 15 amino acids. Germline CDR1 and CDR2: SGHAT and FQNNGV. CDR3 region: CASSLNSFSNQPQHF. The DNA of the CDR3 is TGTGCCAGCAGCTTAAACAGCTTTAGCAATCAGCCCCAGCATTTT.

Of note for this clonotype: A much larger clone sits a single nucleotide away, making a read error possible. The CDR3 DNA reads TGTGTCAGCAGTGAAAGGGCAGATTATGGCTACACCTTC. Its protein product is CVSSERADYGYTF. The chain has TRBV2 and TRBJ1-2; no clear D. Germline V gene lookup returns CDR1 SNHLY and CDR2 FYNNEI. This CDR3 is built from 13 residues.

The chain employs TRBV4-3 and TRBJ1-2; 8 nucleotides match TRBD1. The CDR3 has 15 amino acids. V gave up 4 bases and J gave up 4 bases; unmatched junction bases: 8. CDR1 LGHNA and CDR2 YSLEER come from the germline V gene. The CDR3 reads CASSLPGQAIYGYTF. As DNA, the CDR3 is TGCGCCAGCAGCCTCCCGGGACAGGCGATCTATGGCTACACCTTC.

This clonotype has a single count. J is TRBJ2-3 and V is TRBV20-1, with TRBD2 identical over 16 bases. Germline CDR1 DFQATT, CDR2 SNEGSKA (reference sequence). This CDR3 region has 19 residues. V trimming: 0 bases; J trimming: 7 bases; junction bases outside the gene matches: 13. In DNA form, the CDR3 reads TGCAGTGCTAGAGAACCTAAAGGGACTAGCGGGGGGGTGCCGTATACGCAGTATTTT. It codes for CSAREPKGTSGGVPYTQYF.

This clonotype was seen at least ten times. This rearrangement joins TRBV29-1 to TRBJ2-5; TRBD2 might be the D (5 bases). This CDR3 is built from 14 residues. V was pared by 7 bases and J by 5 bases, with 20 bases between. Germline CDR1 is SQVTM and CDR2 is ANQGSEA. The CDR3 region has the DNA TGCAGCGCACAGAACCAGCGGATTGGGGAGACCCAGTACTTC. This translates into CSAQNQRIGETQYF.

This clonotype has ten or more counts. The chain carries TRBV25-1 and TRBJ2-7, with TRBD1 identical over 9 bases. After removal of 3 bases from V and 3 bases from J, the junction contained 6 bases not matched to a gene. Germline CDR1 MGHDK, CDR2 SYGVNS. CDR3 length equals 15 residues. CDR3 in amino acids: CASSDFGQGYYEQYF. For the CDR3, the DNA is TGTGCCAGCAGTGATTTTGGACAGGGGTACTACGAGCAGTACTTC.

This clonotype was counted ten times or more. The chain couples TRBV25-1 to TRBJ2-7; D ambiguous. The CDR3 length is 12 residues. Germline V gene data show CDR1 as MGHDK and CDR2 as SYGVNS. V lost 2 bases and J lost 3, with 5 bases in between. The CDR3 loop is CASSERSYEQYF. Here the CDR3 DNA reads TGTGCCAGCAGTGAACGGAGCTACGAGCAGTACTTC.

This clonotype was observed a few times. The chain has TRBV6-5 and TRBJ2-7; 8 bases line up with TRBD1. Germline trimming cut 0 bases from V and 0 bases from J; bases unmatched to any gene: 7. Per germline, CDR1 MNHEY and CDR2 SVGAGI. The CDR3 totals 17 residues. CDR3 residues: CASSYSVIGTGSYEQYF. CDR3 bases: TGTGCCAGCAGTTACTCGGTAATTGGGACAGGCTCCTACGAGCAGTACTTC.

The chain is built from TRBV7-2 and TRBJ2-7; TRBD2 agrees at 14 bases. The CDR3 sequence is 14 residues long. J gave up 6 bases and V 5 bases, and 3 bases lay outside the gene matches. Germline loops: CDR1 SGHTA, CDR2 FQGNSA. The CDR3: CASSPTSGGAEQYF. CDR3 nucleotides: TGTGCCAGCAGCCCGACTAGCGGGGGGGCCGAGCAGTACTTC.

This clonotype was detected many times. The chain has TRBV7-9 and TRBJ2-5; no firm D call. V was shortened by 2 bases and J by 5 bases, with 9 bases between the two germline ends. CDR1 and CDR2 from the germline V gene are SEHNR and FQNEAQ (reference sequence). The CDR3 loop spans 13 amino acids. CDR3 loop: CASSLNERETQYF. CDR3 nucleotides: TGTGCCAGCAGCTTAAATGAACGGGAGACCCAGTACTTC.

Here the CDR3 reads CASSLRLAGTTGELFF. The CDR3 bases are TGTGCCAGCAGCTTACGACTAGCGGGGACAACCGGGGAGCTGTTTTTT. The V gene is TRBV7-2, the J gene TRBJ2-2; 11 bases fit TRBD2. Per the germline V gene, CDR1 is SGHTA and CDR2 is FQGNSA. J was trimmed by 5 bases and V by 2 bases; bases with no gene match: 4. CDR3 size: 16 residues.

This chain connects TRBV25-1 to TRBJ1-1; 8 bases agree with TRBD1. Germline assignment: CDR1 MGHDK and CDR2 SYGVNS. CDR3 length: 15 residues. Losses at the gene ends were 8 bases for V and 3 bases for J; bases not matched to a gene: 11. The CDR3 sequence is CASVAGGQPDTEAFF. The CDR3 coding sequence is TGTGCCAGCGTGGCAGGGGGCCAACCGGACACTGAAGCTTTCTTT.

This clonotype was seen only a few times. The chain combines TRBV6-5 with TRBJ2-7; 8 bases are shared with TRBD2. From germline, CDR1 is MNHEY and CDR2 SVGAGI. The CDR3 has 16 residues. V was pared by 0 bases and J by 2 bases, with 6 bases of the junction left unmatched. CDR3 coding DNA: TGTGCCAGCAGTTACTCCCCACTAGCGGCAACCTACGAGCAGTACTTC. This codes for CASSYSPLAATYEQYF.

CDR3 amino acids: CATSRVLSGAETQYF. CDR3 DNA sequence: TGTGCCACCAGCAGAGTTCTATCGGGAGCGGAGACCCAGTACTTC. The chain recombines TRBV15 with TRBJ2-5, with D possibly being TRBD2 (6 bases). V dropped 1 base and J dropped 5 bases, with 14 bases sitting between them. Germline loops: CDR1 LNHNV, CDR2 YYDKDF (reference sequence). The length of the CDR3 is 15 residues.

The chain has TRBV11-2 and TRBJ1-5, with 10 bases fitting TRBD1. V shed 5 bases, J shed 6 bases, and the junction held 10 bases outside the gene matches. The CDR3 length is 16 residues. Germline-derived CDR1 and CDR2 are SGHAT and FQNNGV. CDR3 region: CASSLQTGGVGQPQHF. The CDR3 nucleotides are TGTGCCAGCAGCCTCCAGACAGGGGGCGTGGGTCAGCCCCAGCATTTT.

The chain links TRBV20-1 to TRBJ2-2, with 7 bases aligning to TRBD1. The V gene's germline CDR1 is DFQATT and CDR2 SNEGSKA (reference sequence). This CDR3 spans 15 amino acids. The V gene end was trimmed by 2 bases and the J gene end by 6 bases; junction bases not matched to a gene: 9. CDR3 residues: CSARLHDRVSGELFF. The CDR3 nucleotides are TGCAGTGCTAGACTCCATGACAGGGTATCCGGGGAGCTGTTTTTT.

The V gene is TRBV12-5, the J gene TRBJ2-5; D is perhaps TRBD1 (6 bases). The V gene's germline CDR1 is LGHNT and CDR2 FRNRAP. CDR3 length: 14 amino acids. Trimming took 6 bases from V and 2 from J, leaving 13 bases between them. CDR3 residues: CASGLDRQQETQYF. CDR3 sequence (DNA): TGTGCTAGTGGCCTAGACAGGCAACAAGAGACCCAGTACTTC.

This clonotype was recorded at least ten times. V and J are TRBV29-1 and TRBJ1-1; 9 positions agree with TRBD1. CDR3 length equals 15 residues. The germline V gene has CDR1 SQVTM and CDR2 ANQGSEA. V shed 6 bases, J shed 4 bases, and the junction held 12 bases outside the gene matches. This chain's CDR3 is CSVEIQGARLTEAFF. In DNA, the CDR3 is TGCAGCGTCGAAATACAGGGGGCGCGCCTCACTGAAGCTTTCTTT.

The gene calls are TRBV12-3 or TRBV12-4 and TRBJ1-6; a weak D match, TRBD1 (5 bases). The CDR3 is made up of 14 amino acids. Deletions cut 3 bases from V and 11 bases from J, with 14 bases between. This CDR3 is CASSLGGMNPPLHF. CDR3 coding DNA: TGTGCCAGCAGTTTGGGGGGGATGAATCCACCCCTCCACTTT.

The chain couples TRBV7-3 to TRBJ2-7; 9 nucleotides agree with TRBD1. This CDR3 has 15 residues. Germline trimming cut 5 bases from V and 4 bases from J; bases unmatched to any gene: 9. Germline V gene data show CDR1 as SGHTA and CDR2 as FQGTGA. CDR3 nucleotide sequence: TGTGCCAGCAGCCCCGGGGGGACAGGGAGGTACGAGCAGTACTTC. Encoded protein: CASSPGGTGRYEQYF.

This clonotype was seen repeatedly, ten times or more. The chain links TRBV12-3 or TRBV12-4 to TRBJ2-5, with 7 bases lining up with TRBD2. The CDR3 is 15 residues long. V gave up 1 base and J gave up 5 bases; unmatched junction bases: 7. This chain's CDR3 is CASSLEGGPSETQYF. The CDR3 DNA reads TGTGCCAGCAGTTTAGAGGGAGGGCCTTCGGAGACCCAGTACTTC.